The 14 T cell receptor beta chains below were found in one sample sequenced in a study of prognosis after radiotherapy for stage I lung cancer. Amplification of TCR beta CDR3 from genomic DNA used two-round multiplex PCR. Primers were specific to each TRBV and TRBJ gene in first-round PCR. TCRdb recomputed calls from the multiplex PCR reads with MiXCR, one row per CDR3 protein. Of about 19,000 distinct CDR3 sequences in the sample, about 46% were seen once. The sample was PBMCs, taken before or after stereotactic body radiation therapy (not recorded which). These receptors all come from a donor aged 50 or older with non-small cell lung cancer.

V usage is TRBV20-1 and J usage is TRBJ1-2, with D possibly being TRBD1 (6 bases). The CDR3 length is 11 residues. Trimming pared 7 bases from V and 4 bases from J, leaving 10 bases between. CDR1 and CDR2 (germline): DFQATT, SNEGSKA (reference sequence). For the CDR3, the DNA is TGCAGTGACAGGGTCTCCTATGGCTACACCTTC. Translation gives CSDRVSYGYTF.

The chain is built from TRBV15 and TRBJ2-7; 13 nucleotides agree with TRBD2. Germline CDR1 is LNHNV and CDR2 is YYDKDF (reference sequence). With V trimmed by 4 bases and J by 0 bases, 6 bases remained unmatched. This CDR3 comprises 17 residues. CDR3 DNA: TGTGCCACCAGCAAGGGACTAGCGGGGCAGGGCTCCTACGAGCAGTACTTC. It specifies CATSKGLAGQGSYEQYF.

CDR3 nucleotides: TGTGCCAGCAGCGGGATCAACACTGAAGCTTTCTTT. Residues: CASSGINTEAFF. This sequence joins TRBV9 and TRBJ1-1; D remains ambiguous. Germline assignment: CDR1 SGDLS and CDR2 YYNGEE. The CDR3 totals 12 residues. V lost 3 bases and J lost 2, with 5 bases in between.

The V call is TRBV6-2 or TRBV6-3, the J call TRBJ2-3, with TRBD2 matching over 8 bases. Trimming took 7 bases from V and 5 from J; bases not matched to a gene: 11. There are 15 residues in the CDR3. Germline V gene lookup returns CDR1 MNHEY and CDR2 SVGEGT. The CDR3, as DNA: TGTGCCAGCACGGGGGGGCTAGACGCGGGAGATACGCAGTATTTT. Its protein is CASTGGLDAGDTQYF.

Note on this clonotype: This sequence is one base from a far larger clone and is likely a read error. This chain joins TRBV6-8 and TRBJ1-6; D gene ambiguous. The CDR3 totals 16 residues. The V gene's germline CDR1 is MNHGY and CDR2 SAAAGT. The CDR3 region is CVSSVVEFSYNSPLHF. The CDR3 DNA reads as TGTGTCAGCAGTGTCGTGGAATTCTCCTATAATTCACCCCTCCACTTT.

This clonotype was observed many times. The chain carries TRBV5-4 and TRBJ1-5, with TRBD1 identical over 8 bases. J lost 2 bases, V lost 3 bases, and 4 bases had no gene match. Germline V gene lookup returns CDR1 SGHNT and CDR2 YYREEE (reference sequence). CDR3 length equals 15 residues. The CDR3 region is CASSSMGQGNQPQHF. DNA for the CDR3: TGTGCCAGCAGCTCGATGGGACAGGGCAATCAGCCCCAGCATTTT.

This clonotype was seen once. The CDR3 carries no conserved terminal phenylalanine or tryptophan, so it likely arises from a read error. The V call is TRBV5-1, the J call TRBJ2-2; no clear D. Deletions cut 0 bases from V and 6 bases from J, with 6 bases between. Germline-derived CDR1 and CDR2 are SGHRS and YFSETQ. This CDR3 comprises 13 residues. CDR3 in amino acids: CASSLDGPGELFL. The CDR3 nucleotides are TGCGCCAGCAGCTTGGATGGTCCCGGGGAGCTGTTTCTT.

The chain carries TRBV9 and TRBJ2-5; D is uncertain. V lost 0 bases, J lost 4 bases, and 7 bases lay in between. Germline loops: CDR1 SGDLS, CDR2 YYNGEE. The CDR3 spans 13 residues. As DNA, the CDR3 is TGTGCCAGCAGCGTAGCCGGGCGAGAGACCCAGTACTTC. This translates into CASSVAGRETQYF.

The chain combines TRBV11-3 with TRBJ1-2; weak D call: TRBD1 (5 bases). There are 14 residues in the CDR3. CDR1 and CDR2 from the germline V gene are SGHNT and YENEEA. The V and J ends lost 2 bases and 5 bases respectively, with 12 bases between them. The CDR3 loop reads CASSLSTGAYGYTF. CDR3 DNA sequence: TGTGCCAGCAGCTTAAGTACTGGGGCATATGGCTACACCTTC.

V gene TRBV12-3 or TRBV12-4 combines with J gene TRBJ1-1; D is uncertain. The CDR3 extends over 13 amino acids. V shed 3 bases and J shed 2 bases, with 7 bases lying between them. The CDR3 spells CASSFSGNTEAFF. CDR3 bases: TGTGCCAGCAGTTTTTCTGGAAACACTGAAGCTTTCTTT.

The table lists this clonotype with many counts. The chain is built from TRBV6-1 and TRBJ1-1; possibly TRBD1 for D (6 bases). The CDR3 sequence is 13 residues long. Trimming took off 6 bases at V and 5 bases at J, with 13 bases between the two ends. Per germline, CDR1 MNHNS and CDR2 SASEGT. The CDR3 here is CASSFQGRTEAFF. The CDR3, as DNA: TGTGCCAGCAGCTTTCAGGGGAGGACTGAAGCTTTCTTT.

This clonotype appeared many times. V is TRBV24-1 and J is TRBJ2-2, with 7 bases that match TRBD1. CDR1 and CDR2 (germline): KGHDR, SFDVKD. With V trimmed by 9 bases and J by 0 bases, 3 bases remained unmatched. The CDR3 loop spans 14 amino acids. The CDR3 nucleotides are TGTGCCACCGAGACAGGGACGAACACCGGGGAGCTGTTTTTT. Its protein product is CATETGTNTGELFF.

This clonotype appeared a single time. This likely came from a read error, as a far larger clone is one base away. J is TRBJ2-2 and V is TRBV2; tentative D call: TRBD2 (5 bases). The CDR3 is 15 amino acids. Trimming removed 6 bases at V and 4 bases at J, with 15 bases between. Germline-derived CDR1 and CDR2 are SNHLY and FYNNEI. The CDR3 here is CASSRSTSVTGELFF. The DNA for the CDR3 is TGTGCCAGCAGCCGTAGTACTAGTGTCACCGGGGAGCTGTTTTTT.

CDR3 coding DNA: TGTGCCTGGAGGGGGGGGCGGAGGGGTGGCTACACCTTC. It yields the protein CAWRGGRRGGYTF. V and J are TRBV30 and TRBJ1-2, with a tentative D call TRBD1 (6 bases). Trimming took 3 bases from V and 7 from J, leaving 15 bases between them. This CDR3 comprises 13 residues. In germline, CDR1 is GTSNPN, CDR2 SVGIG (reference sequence). The full variable domain, rest sourced from reference TRBV30 and TRBJ1-2, is SQTIHQWPATLVQPVGSPLSLECTVEGTSNPNLYWYRQAAGRGLQLLFYSVGIGQISSEVPQNLSASRPQDRQFILSSKKLLLSDSGFYLCAWRGGRRGGYTFGSGTRLTVV.